The T cell receptor (beta chain) described here comes from a study of blood T cells in healthy people across ages. Study findings and constraints: Donors of long life had a larger count of naive CD4+ cells and greater diversity than aged donors. Per-million-T-cell TCR beta diversity fell roughly linearly with age. Researchers report that TCR beta diversity correlated strongly with naive T cell percentage.

This clonotype appeared once. Its antigen is unidentified. Total RNA was extracted at no less than 6 micrograms per sample. Germline CDR1 SQVTM, CDR2 ANQGSEA. The CDR3 contains 11 residues. After removal of 4 bases from V and 10 bases from J, the junction contained 1 base not matched to a gene. The authors ran a second PCR of 7 to 11 cycles using a sample-barcoded 5' primer and a J-beta primer mix. In TCRdb, the 5' RACE reads were re-called with MiXCR into one record per CDR3 protein. The repertoire holds roughly 900,000 distinct CDR3 sequences, about 48% seen once, with roughly an eighth in the top ten.

Sequenced material: blood. The chain has TRBV29-1 and TRBJ2-1, with 10 bases identical to TRBD2. This clonotype originated in a man younger than 45 in good health. Here the CDR3 reads CSVGSGREQFF. In DNA, the CDR3 is TGCAGCGTTGGTAGCGGGAGGGAGCAGTTCTTC.